This is a list of T cell receptor beta chains from one sample in a study of radiation and T cells in renal cell carcinoma. Data came from immunoSEQ multiplex PCR; TCRdb stores just in-frame clones and leaves some out. The sample shows 150,000 or so clones, about 87% of them seen only once. The sequencing used blood, collected from a patient whose treatment included radiotherapy and nephrectomy. Receptor source: a woman in her 70s with renal cell carcinoma. Each CDR3 is given without its conserved first and last residue.

V,J,CDR3
TRBV6-5,TRBJ2-7,ASSLSGGNHEQY
TRBV7-2,TRBJ2-5,ASSLQGSQETQY
TRBV11-3,TRBJ2-1,ASSTTVEQGNEQF
TRBV5-4,TRBJ2-5,ASSLASGTETQY
TRBV5-1,TRBJ2-5,ASSLAGRGARQETQY
TRBV5-1,TRBJ2-7,ASSLQRGYEQY
TRBV2,TRBJ2-3,ASSGPLAGGATDTQY
TRBV7-9,TRBJ1-2,ASSLAIRGTHGYT
TRBV9,TRBJ2-5,ASSVATGLQETQY
TRBV5-1,TRBJ2-3,ASSLDGKREDTQY
TRBV21-1,TRBJ2-7,ASSKVGEV
TRBV27,TRBJ2-7,ASSLSNPRTGSYEQY
TRBV5-1,TRBJ2-1,ASKDREKDEQF
TRBV19,TRBJ2-7,GRTPVYEQY
TRBV18,TRBJ2-7,ASSPGGNEQY
TRBV28,TRBJ1-1,AIFTTRRMNTEAF
TRBV5-5,TRBJ1-6,ASSPGTGGSPLH
TRBV5-1,TRBJ2-1,ASSRGAGTYNEQF
TRBV19,TRBJ1-1,ASRPDRGGDTEAF
TRBV5-5,TRBJ2-1,ASSSQPLAGVNEQF